The entry below gives a single TCR beta chain sequence along with its context. The antigen is not known. TCRdb's table, derived via immunoSEQ multiplex PCR, lists solely in-frame clones and lacks some. The sample includes about 69,000 clones, 65% to 85% of them seen just once. Germline CDR1 SQVTM, CDR2 ANQGSEA. V trimming: 3 bases; J trimming: 3 bases; junction bases outside the gene matches: 5. The CDR3 contains 13 residues. The data stem from a study of early stage breast cancer tumors. Study-wide findings and caveats: Enriched TCRB sequences shared across patients were mostly commonly generated sequences.

This sequence originates from a person aged 40 to 49 with breast cancer. This chain joins TRBV29-1 and TRBJ2-7; 7 nucleotides line up with TRBD1. Sequencing was performed on blood. CDR3 sequence: CSVERPGGYEQYF. Written as DNA, the CDR3 is TGCAGCGTTGAGAGACCAGGGGGCTACGAGCAGTACTTC.